This TCR beta chain originates from a study of persistence of HIV-infected CD4 T cells. Stimulation used 8.5 to 10 ug/mL lysate from CMV-infected fibroblasts. Sorting of responding CD4+ T cells relied on upregulated CD40 ligand together with CD69. The germline V gene encodes CDR1 SGHVS and CDR2 FNYEAQ. The ends were cut back, 3 bases at V and 4 bases at J, with 9 bases in the middle. This CDR3 has 13 amino acids. As regards this clone: Its antigen is still unknown.

The libraries were made with immunoSEQ version 4 in survey mode. Profiling relied on immunoSEQ multiplex PCR, and the TCRdb table lists in-frame clones only, not all of them. Seen here are over 15,000 clones, less than 70% observed once, and the top ten hold roughly 7.7%. The chain recombines TRBV7-6 with TRBJ1-2; no clear D gene. This clonotype was sampled from an adult woman with HIV who was CMV-seropositive. This specimen was CD4+ T cells sorted from PBMCs after roughly 17-hour stimulation, taken from a patient who received antiretroviral therapy. CDR3: CASSLESLYGYTF. In DNA, the CDR3 is TGTGCCAGCAGCTTGGAGTCCCTCTATGGCTACACCTTC.